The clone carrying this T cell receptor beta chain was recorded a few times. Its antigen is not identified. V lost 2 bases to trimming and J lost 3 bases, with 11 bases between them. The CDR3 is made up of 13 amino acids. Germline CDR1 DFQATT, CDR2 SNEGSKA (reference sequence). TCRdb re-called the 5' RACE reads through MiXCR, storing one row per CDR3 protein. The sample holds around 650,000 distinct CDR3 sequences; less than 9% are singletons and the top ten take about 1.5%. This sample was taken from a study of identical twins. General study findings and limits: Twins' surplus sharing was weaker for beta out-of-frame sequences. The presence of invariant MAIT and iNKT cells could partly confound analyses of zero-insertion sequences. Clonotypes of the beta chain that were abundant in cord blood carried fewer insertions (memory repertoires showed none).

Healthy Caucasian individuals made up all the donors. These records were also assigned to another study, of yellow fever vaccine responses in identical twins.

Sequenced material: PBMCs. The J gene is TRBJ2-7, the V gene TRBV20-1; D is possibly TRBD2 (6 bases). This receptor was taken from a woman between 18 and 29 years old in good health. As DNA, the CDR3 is TGCAGTGCTAGACAGGAGGGATACTACGAGCAGTACTTC. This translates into CSARQEGYYEQYF.